This T cell receptor (beta chain) emerged from a study of blood T cell repertoires in COVID-19. Turning to the study itself: COVID-19 samples collected from the United States, Italy and Spain covered acute and convalescent phases. T cells, B-cell-depleted T cells, or PBMCs provided the cDNA or gDNA that served as material.

This clone was observed a single time. This CDR3 has 14 amino acids. The V end lost 3 bases, the J end lost 5 bases, and 11 bases lay between the germline ends. The germline CDR1 and CDR2 sequences are LNHDA and SQIVND (reference sequence). Authors' analysis steps: Amplification of reference gene primers provided the estimated nucleated cell counts. Some clones are missing from TCRdb's copy, which holds only in-frame ones; the method was immunoSEQ multiplex PCR. V and J calls and clone size are as listed in that table; D and trimming were resolved from the DNA. The profile covers over 300,000 clones, with roughly 85% appearing a single time and approximately 7.9% taken by the ten largest.

Material: peripheral blood. The chain is built from TRBV19 and TRBJ2-1; weak D call: TRBD1 (5 bases). The sequence was collected from a human donor in a cohort sampled during active COVID-19. The CDR3 DNA sequence: TGTGCCAGTAGTATTTTCCGCAGGGACAATGAGCAGTTCTTC. Translated, it gives CASSIFRRDNEQFF.